This section outlines one TCR beta chain sequence together with its context. Method: immunoSEQ multiplex PCR; TCRdb's copy keeps in-frame clones and lacks some. The sample carries a few hundred thousand clones, roughly 85% recorded once. This sample was included in a study of blood T cell repertoires in COVID-19. Turning to the study itself: There were acute and convalescent COVID-19 samples, and they came from the United States, Italy and Spain.

Membership in each cohort depended on participant-reported clinical history. What the recovered Cohort 3 donors had was two negative PCRs, clearance, or symptom resolution. The germline gives CDR1 ENHRY, CDR2 SYGVKD. The CDR3 is made up of 15 amino acids. V dropped 2 bases and J dropped 4; count of bases not matched to a gene: 7. The sequence derives from a man between 40 and 49 years old who had recovered from COVID-19. Input material: PBMCs or T cells enriched from blood (not recorded which). The chain links TRBV10-3 to TRBJ2-7; TRBD1 agrees at 8 bases. CDR3 sequence (DNA): TGTGCCATCAGTGAGGGGTCGGGACAGGTGTACGAGCAGTACTTC. As protein: CAISEGSGQVYEQYF.